Listed here is a single T cell receptor beta chain. Its antigen is undetermined. Researchers ran the PCR with 60 Vbeta and 13 Jbeta primers. Profiled with immunoSEQ multiplex PCR; TCRdb holds only in-frame clones, not every one. Of about 100,000 clones listed, under 80% were seen once; the top ten hold around 5%. The V gene's germline CDR1 is SNHLY and CDR2 FYNNEI. V shed 6 bases, J shed 15 bases, and the junction held 13 bases outside the gene matches. CDR3 size: 15 residues. The sample is drawn from a study of cytomegalovirus exposure and HLA in healthy donors. Study findings and constraints: A missense variant in DCLRE1C was later tied to TCR beta V- and J-gene trimming. It was only CMV serostatus that was available as immune exposure information.

Healthy bone marrow donors made up the donor group. Specimen: PBMCs. The sequence was obtained from a woman aged 18-35 years in good health and CMV-seropositive. This chain links TRBV2 with TRBJ2-1; TRBD2 matches 14 bases. CDR3 amino acids: CASSRMTSGRASAFF. The CDR3 DNA reads as TGTGCCAGCAGCCGAATGACTAGCGGGAGGGCCAGCGCGTTCTTC.